The 25 T cell receptor beta chains presented below share a single source sample, sequenced in a study of T cell responses to AZD1222 COVID-19 vaccine. Libraries were prepared by immunoSEQ multiplex PCR; TCRdb keeps only in-frame clonotypes and omits some of them. The data contain over 100,000 clones, 80% to 90% of them singletons. This sample comprised peripheral blood, obtained on day 0 of AZD1222 vaccination. These receptors all stem from an adult in good health.

The J gene is TRBJ1-2, the V gene TRBV19, with D perhaps matching TRBD1 (6 bases). V was trimmed by 4 bases and J by 6 bases, leaving 15 bases between them. CDR1 and CDR2 from the germline V gene are LNHDA and SQIVND (reference sequence). The CDR3 has 14 amino acids. In nucleotides, the CDR3 is TGTGCCAGTAGTACCGGGACATCTCAACATGGCTACACCTTC. Amino acids: CASSTGTSQHGYTF.

V gene TRBV9 combines with J gene TRBJ2-1; tentative D call: TRBD1 (5 bases). CDR1 SGDLS and CDR2 YYNGEE come from the germline V gene. The CDR3 covers 14 residues. With 0 bases removed from V and 4 bases from J, the gap between germline ends came to 8 bases. The CDR3 here is CASSVVDTYNEQFF. The CDR3 region has the DNA TGTGCCAGCAGCGTAGTGGACACTTACAATGAGCAGTTCTTC.

The V call is TRBV11-3, the J call TRBJ2-1; 10 nucleotides match TRBD2. The ends lost 1 base at V and 8 bases at J; junction bases unmatched: 5. Germline CDR1 reads SGHNT; CDR2 reads YENEEA. The CDR3 loop spans 15 amino acids. CDR3 DNA sequence: TGTGCCAGCAGCTTAGCTAGCGGGAGTATCGATGAGCAGTTCTTC. It translates to CASSLASGSIDEQFF.

The chain employs TRBV6-4 and TRBJ2-2; D call uncertain. The CDR3 is 13 residues long. V was shortened by 4 bases and J by 2 bases, with 5 bases between the two germline ends. The germline gives CDR1 MRHNA, CDR2 SNTAGT. For the CDR3, the DNA is TGTGCCAGCAGTGCGGGTAACACCGGGGAGCTGTTTTTT. Translating it yields CASSAGNTGELFF.

V gene TRBV7-6 combines with J gene TRBJ1-1, with unresolved D. V was cut by 1 base and J by 4 bases, with 13 bases left in between. From germline, CDR1 is SGHVS and CDR2 FNYEAQ. The CDR3 has 15 amino acids. CDR3 loop: CASSLGRSGLTEAFF. CDR3 sequence (DNA): TGTGCCAGCAGCTTAGGCCGGTCCGGGCTCACTGAAGCTTTCTTT.

This clone is categorized as medium-sized. This rearrangement joins TRBV5-1 to TRBJ2-1, with D possibly being TRBD2 (6 bases). Trimming stripped 2 bases from V and 6 bases from J, with 15 bases between. CDR1 and CDR2 from the germline V gene are SGHRS and YFSETQ. The CDR3 is 15 amino acids. The CDR3 reads CASSFRQGLGNEQFF. CDR3 sequence (DNA): TGCGCCAGCAGCTTCCGGCAGGGACTTGGCAATGAGCAGTTCTTC. Together with reference TRBV5-1 and TRBJ2-1, the CDR3 gives the full variable domain: KAGVTQTPRYLIKTRGQQVTLSCSPISGHRSVSWYQQTPGQGLQFLFEYFSETQRNKGNFPGRFSGRQFSNSRSEMNVSTLELGDSALYLCASSFRQGLGNEQFFGPGTRLTVL.

The V and J genes are TRBV6-5 and TRBJ2-2; 9 nucleotides line up with TRBD2. The germline gives CDR1 MNHEY, CDR2 SVGAGI. The CDR3 totals 14 residues. Trimming at V came to 7 bases and at J to 4 bases, leaving 4 bases not matched to a gene. CDR3 nucleotide sequence: TGTGCCAGCAAAGGCGGGAGGGTCACCGGGGAGCTGTTTTTT. Translating gives CASKGGRVTGELFF.

The V call is TRBV28, the J call TRBJ1-1; 8 bases match TRBD1. The CDR3 extends over 14 amino acids. V dropped 7 bases and J dropped 5; count of bases not matched to a gene: 9. Germline CDR1 reads MDHEN; CDR2 reads SYDVKM. CDR3 sequence: CASISGGSKTEAFF. In DNA, the CDR3 is TGTGCCAGCATCTCAGGGGGCTCAAAGACTGAAGCTTTCTTT. Full variable domain (rest looked up from reference TRBV28 and TRBJ1-1): DVKVTQSSRYLVKRTGEKVFLECVQDMDHENMFWYRQDPGLGLRLIYFSYDVKMKEKGDIPEGYSVSREKKERFSLILESASTNQTSMYLCASISGGSKTEAFFGQGTRLTVV.

The rearrangement joins TRBV7-3 to TRBJ2-1; TRBD2 agrees at 10 bases. The CDR3 consists of 18 residues. Trimming took 5 bases from V and 7 from J; bases not matched to a gene: 17. Germline CDR1 reads SGHTA; CDR2 reads FQGTGA. CDR3 residues: CASSTEFTLAGPTNEQFF. Written as DNA, the CDR3 is TGTGCCAGCAGCACCGAATTTACACTAGCGGGGCCTACTAATGAGCAGTTCTTC.

The gene calls are TRBV28 and TRBJ2-7; D is undetermined. Per germline, CDR1 MDHEN and CDR2 SYDVKM. There are 16 residues in the CDR3. V dropped 2 bases and J dropped 0 bases, with 14 bases sitting between them. The CDR3 reads CASSLTAFPYSYEQYF. CDR3 sequence (DNA): TGTGCCAGCAGTTTAACAGCATTTCCATACTCCTACGAGCAGTACTTC.

This clone was recorded only once. The J gene is TRBJ2-5, the V gene TRBV30, with unresolved D. The CDR3 is made up of 12 amino acids. Germline CDR1 is GTSNPN and CDR2 is SVGIG (reference sequence). V lost 0 bases and J 5 bases, leaving 7 bases between the germline ends. The CDR3 DNA reads as TGTGCCTGGAGTGTCACCCGGGAGACCCAGTACTTC. This sequence encodes CAWSVTRETQYF.

The chain has TRBV28 and TRBJ2-2, with D possibly TRBD2 on 6 matching bases. Looked up from germline, CDR1 is MDHEN and CDR2 is SYDVKM. V was cut by 4 bases and J by 5 bases, with 14 bases left in between. This CDR3 is built from 15 residues. The CDR3 sequence is CASSSLPGGTGELFF. The CDR3 DNA reads TGTGCCAGCAGTTCCCTACCCGGAGGGACCGGGGAGCTGTTTTTT. Full variable domain (remainder filled in from reference TRBV28 and TRBJ2-2): DVKVTQSSRYLVKRTGEKVFLECVQDMDHENMFWYRQDPGLGLRLIYFSYDVKMKEKGDIPEGYSVSREKKERFSLILESASTNQTSMYLCASSSLPGGTGELFFGEGSRLTVL.

The rearrangement uses TRBV7-3 and TRBJ2-3; D is possibly TRBD2 (5 bases). CDR3 length: 12 residues. V was cut by 1 base and J by 7 bases, with 6 bases left in between. CDR1 and CDR2 from the germline V gene are SGHTA and FQGTGA. The chain's CDR3 is CASSLIGNTQYF. CDR3 nucleotide sequence: TGTGCCAGCAGCTTAATCGGGAATACGCAGTATTTT. Based on the CDR3 plus reference TRBV7-3 and TRBJ2-3, the full variable domain is GAGVSQTPSNKVTEKGKYVELRCDPISGHTALYWYRQSLGQGPEFLIYFQGTGAADDSGLPNDRFFAVRPEGSVSTLKIQRTERGDSAVYLCASSLIGNTQYFGPGTRLTVL.

The chain has TRBV7-2 and TRBJ1-4, with 10 bases lining up with TRBD1. Germline CDR1 and CDR2: SGHTA and FQGNSA. The CDR3 has 15 amino acids. V trimming: 8 bases; J trimming: 6 bases; junction bases outside the gene matches: 9. DNA of the CDR3: TGTGCCAGCGGAGGTACCGGGACAGGGGATGAAAAACTGTTTTTT. This gives the protein CASGGTGTGDEKLFF.

V usage is TRBV10-2 and J usage is TRBJ2-7; D perhaps matches TRBD2 (5 bases). V was cut by 7 bases and J by 5 bases, with 15 bases left in between. The CDR3 is 13 residues long. Germline lookup yields CDR1 WSHSY and CDR2 SAAADI. The CDR3 spells CASKGSSANEQYF. The CDR3 coding sequence is TGCGCCAGCAAGGGTAGTAGCGCTAACGAGCAGTACTTC.

This clone is medium-sized in the sample. The V and J genes are TRBV28 and TRBJ1-3, with TRBD1 identical over 8 bases. Germline assignment: CDR1 MDHEN and CDR2 SYDVKM. The CDR3 is 15 residues long. Unmatched junction bases numbered 6, after V lost 3 bases and J lost 5 bases. In nucleotides, the CDR3 is TGTGCCAGCAGTTTTGGTCGACAGGGGCGAAACACCATATATTTT. Translating gives CASSFGRQGRNTIYF.

This chain uses TRBV14 with TRBJ2-1, with D uncertain. The V gene's germline CDR1 is SGHDN and CDR2 FVKESK. V was pared by 1 base and J by 12 bases, with 10 bases between. This CDR3 contains 12 residues. The CDR3 region is CASSQGRFGQFF. CDR3 in DNA: TGTGCCAGCAGCCAAGGACGTTTCGGGCAGTTCTTC.

The V call is TRBV28, the J call TRBJ1-1; no clear D. The germline gives CDR1 MDHEN, CDR2 SYDVKM. This CDR3 is 13 amino acids long. Trimming removed 5 bases at V and 8 bases at J, with 15 bases between. The CDR3 is CASSIGGRSEAFF. Written as DNA, the CDR3 is TGTGCCAGCAGTATAGGTGGCCGGAGCGAAGCTTTCTTT.

A few counts support this clone. This rearrangement joins TRBV10-3 to TRBJ1-1; D may be TRBD1 (5 bases). The CDR3 runs to 14 residues. Looked up from germline, CDR1 is ENHRY and CDR2 is SYGVKD. With 5 bases removed from V and 3 bases from J, the gap between germline ends came to 13 bases. The CDR3 loop is CAISPSGTDTEAFF. The DNA of the CDR3 is TGTGCCATCAGTCCGTCAGGGACCGACACTGAAGCTTTCTTT.

V usage is TRBV5-8 and J usage is TRBJ2-3; D is unclear. There are 14 residues in the CDR3. V lost 4 bases to trimming and J lost 1 base, with 10 bases between them. CDR1 is SGHTS and CDR2 is YDEGEE in the germline V gene. As DNA, the CDR3 is TGTGCCAGCAGCAGATACCAGGGCACAGATACGCAGTATTTT. Translation: CASSRYQGTDTQYF.

The genes are TRBV7-9 and TRBJ2-7, with TRBD2 identical over 11 bases. The trim removed 1 base at V and 6 bases at J, leaving 11 bases unmatched. CDR1 SEHNR and CDR2 FQNEAQ come from the germline V gene (reference sequence). The CDR3 extends over 17 amino acids. The CDR3 region has the DNA TGTGCCAGCAGCTTAGGAGGGTTAGCGGGAGGGCCCCCCGAGCAGTACTTC. This sequence encodes CASSLGGLAGGPPEQYF.

Many counts were recorded for this clone. The CDR3 is CASSWTGRYEQYF. In DNA form, the CDR3 reads TGTGCCAGCAGTTGGACAGGGAGGTACGAGCAGTACTTC. V gene TRBV6-5 combines with J gene TRBJ2-7; 8 positions match TRBD1. The germline V gene encodes CDR1 MNHEY and CDR2 SVGAGI. Germline trimming cut 4 bases from V and 4 bases from J; bases unmatched to any gene: 3. The CDR3 runs 13 residues.

The chain joins TRBV11-2 to TRBJ2-7, with 10 bases lining up with TRBD2. The CDR3 has 15 amino acids. CDR1 and CDR2 (germline): SGHAT, FQNNGV. Trimming at V came to 5 bases and at J to 4 bases, leaving 8 bases not matched to a gene. CDR3 sequence reads: CASSLSGGASYEQYF. The CDR3 region has the DNA TGTGCCAGCAGCCTAAGCGGGGGGGCGAGTTACGAGCAGTACTTC. Full variable domain (missing parts from reference TRBV11-2 and TRBJ2-7): EAGVAQSPRYKIIEKRQSVAFWCNPISGHATLYWYQQILGQGPKLLIQFQNNGVVDDSQLPKDRFSAERLKGVDSTLKIQPAKLEDSAVYLCASSLSGGASYEQYFGPGTRLTVT.

The CDR3 region has the DNA TGTGCCAGCAGTTTGCTGAACACCGGGGAGCTGTTTTTT. This translates into CASSLLNTGELFF. The V and J genes are TRBV12-3 or TRBV12-4 and TRBJ2-2; no clear D gene. V lost 3 bases and J 1 base, leaving 3 bases between the germline ends. The CDR3 sequence is 13 residues long.

CDR3 DNA: TGCAGCGCCGGGGACAGACCGAACTATGGCTACACCTTC. Its translation is CSAGDRPNYGYTF. The genes are TRBV29-1 and TRBJ1-2; 7 bases are shared with TRBD1. With V trimmed by 7 bases and J by 2 bases, 7 bases remained unmatched. CDR3 size: 13 residues. Germline values: CDR1 SQVTM, CDR2 ANQGSEA.